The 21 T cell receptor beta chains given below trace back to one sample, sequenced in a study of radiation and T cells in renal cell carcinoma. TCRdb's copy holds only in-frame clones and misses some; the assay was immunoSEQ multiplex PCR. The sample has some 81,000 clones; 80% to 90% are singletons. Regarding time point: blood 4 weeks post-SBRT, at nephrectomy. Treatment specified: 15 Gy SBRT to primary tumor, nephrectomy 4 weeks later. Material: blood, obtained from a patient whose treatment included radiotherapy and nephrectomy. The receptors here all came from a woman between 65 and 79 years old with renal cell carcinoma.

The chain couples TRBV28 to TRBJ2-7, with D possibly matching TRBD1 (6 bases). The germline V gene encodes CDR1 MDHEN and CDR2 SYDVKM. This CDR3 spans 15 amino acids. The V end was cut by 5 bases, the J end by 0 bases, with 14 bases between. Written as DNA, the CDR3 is TGTGCCAGCAGTAGCAAGGGCAGGGGCTCCTACGAGCAGTACTTC. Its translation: CASSSKGRGSYEQYF.

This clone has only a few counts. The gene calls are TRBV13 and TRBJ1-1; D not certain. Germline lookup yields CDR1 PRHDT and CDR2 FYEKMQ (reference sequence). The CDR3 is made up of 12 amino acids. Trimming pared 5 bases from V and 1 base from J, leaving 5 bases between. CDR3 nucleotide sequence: TGTGCCAGCAGCGGGAGGAACACTGAAGCTTTCTTT. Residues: CASSGRNTEAFF. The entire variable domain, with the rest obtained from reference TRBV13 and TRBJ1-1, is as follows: AAGVIQSPRHLIKEKRETATLKCYPIPRHDTVYWYQQGPGQDPQFLISFYEKMQSDKGSIPDRFSAQQFSDYHSELNMSSLELGDSALYFCASSGRNTEAFFGQGTRLTVV.

Written as DNA, the CDR3 is TGTGCCAGCTCACCACGGACTAGCGGGGGATCGGAGACCCAGTACTTC. This sequence encodes CASSPRTSGGSETQYF. This chain joins TRBV18 and TRBJ2-5; the match to TRBD2 covers 13 bases. After removal of 1 base from V and 5 bases from J, the junction contained 4 bases not matched to a gene. This CDR3 comprises 16 residues. Per the germline V gene, CDR1 is KGHSH and CDR2 is LQKENI.

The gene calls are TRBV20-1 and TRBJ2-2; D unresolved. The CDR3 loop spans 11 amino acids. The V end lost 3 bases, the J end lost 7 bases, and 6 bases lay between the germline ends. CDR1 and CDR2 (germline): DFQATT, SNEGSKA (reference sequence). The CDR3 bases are TGCAGTGCTAGCTCCGGCGGGGAGCTGTTTTTT. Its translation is CSASSGGELFF.

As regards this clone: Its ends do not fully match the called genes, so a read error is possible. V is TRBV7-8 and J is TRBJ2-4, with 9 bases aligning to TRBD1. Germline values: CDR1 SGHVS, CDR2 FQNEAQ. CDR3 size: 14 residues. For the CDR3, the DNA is TGTGCCAGCAGCTCTGAAGGGGGTAGGGACAGGGTATTTTTC. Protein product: CASSSEGGRDRVFF.

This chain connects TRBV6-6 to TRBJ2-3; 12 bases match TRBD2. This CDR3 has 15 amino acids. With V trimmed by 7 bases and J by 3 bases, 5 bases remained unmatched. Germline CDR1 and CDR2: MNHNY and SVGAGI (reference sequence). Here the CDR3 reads CASTSLAGGTDTQYF. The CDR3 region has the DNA TGTGCCAGCACCTCACTAGCGGGGGGAACAGATACGCAGTATTTT.

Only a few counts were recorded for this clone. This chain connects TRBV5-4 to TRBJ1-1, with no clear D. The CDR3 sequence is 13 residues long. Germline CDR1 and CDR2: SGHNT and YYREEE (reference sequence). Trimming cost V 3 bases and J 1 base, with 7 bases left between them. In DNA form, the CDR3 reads TGTGCCAGCAGCTCCCCGGGGAACACTGAAGCTTTCTTT. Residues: CASSSPGNTEAFF.

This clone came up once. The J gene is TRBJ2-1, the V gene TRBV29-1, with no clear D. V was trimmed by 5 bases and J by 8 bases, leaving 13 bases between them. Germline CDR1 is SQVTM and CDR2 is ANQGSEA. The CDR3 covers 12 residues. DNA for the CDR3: TGCAGCGTTTCCCCTACACCAGATGAGCAGTTCTTC. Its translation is CSVSPTPDEQFF.

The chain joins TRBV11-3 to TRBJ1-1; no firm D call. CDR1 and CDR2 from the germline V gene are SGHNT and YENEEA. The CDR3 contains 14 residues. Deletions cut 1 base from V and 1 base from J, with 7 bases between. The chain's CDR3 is CASSLGGPNTEAFF. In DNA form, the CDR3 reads TGTGCCAGCAGCTTAGGCGGACCGAACACTGAAGCTTTCTTT.

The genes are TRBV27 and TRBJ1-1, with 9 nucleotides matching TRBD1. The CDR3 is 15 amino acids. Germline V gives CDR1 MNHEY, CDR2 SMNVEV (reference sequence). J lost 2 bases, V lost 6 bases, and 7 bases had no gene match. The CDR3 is CASRTQDRGNTEAFF. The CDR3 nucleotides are TGTGCCAGCAGAACGCAGGACAGGGGTAACACTGAAGCTTTCTTT.

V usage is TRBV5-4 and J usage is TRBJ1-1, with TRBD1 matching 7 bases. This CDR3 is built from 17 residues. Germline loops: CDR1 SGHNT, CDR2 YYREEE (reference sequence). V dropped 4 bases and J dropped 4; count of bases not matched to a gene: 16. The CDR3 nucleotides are TGTGCCAGCAGCCCCCCCAGGGGGGGCGGAGTGTCCACTGAAGCTTTCTTT. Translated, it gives CASSPPRGGGVSTEAFF.

The CDR3 sequence: CASSRGQLSNQPQHF. The CDR3 DNA sequence: TGTGCCAGCAGCCGGGGACAGCTTAGCAATCAGCCCCAGCATTTT. The chain joins TRBV5-8 to TRBJ1-5, with 7 bases aligning to TRBD1. This CDR3 has 15 amino acids. V dropped 4 bases and J dropped 0; count of bases not matched to a gene: 4. Germline lookup yields CDR1 SGHTS and CDR2 YDEGEE.

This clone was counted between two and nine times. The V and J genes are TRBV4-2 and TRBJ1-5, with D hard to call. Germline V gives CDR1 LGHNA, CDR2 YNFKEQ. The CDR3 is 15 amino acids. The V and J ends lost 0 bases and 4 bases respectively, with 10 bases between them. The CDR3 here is CASSQELRSNQPQHF. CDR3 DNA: TGTGCCAGCAGCCAAGAATTGAGGTCTAATCAGCCCCAGCATTTT.

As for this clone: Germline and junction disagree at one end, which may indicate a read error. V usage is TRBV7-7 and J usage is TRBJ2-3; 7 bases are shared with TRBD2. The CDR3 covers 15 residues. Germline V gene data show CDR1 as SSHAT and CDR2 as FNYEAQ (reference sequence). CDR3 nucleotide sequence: TGTGCTAGCAGCTTAGGGCTAGCGGGCACAGATACGCAGTATTTT. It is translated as CASSLGLAGTDTQYF.

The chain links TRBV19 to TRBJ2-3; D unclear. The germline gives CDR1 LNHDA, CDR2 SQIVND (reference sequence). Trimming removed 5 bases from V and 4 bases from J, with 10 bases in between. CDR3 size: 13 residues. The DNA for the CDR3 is TGTGCCAGTAGTCTCGAAAGTGCAGATACGCAGTATTTT. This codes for CASSLESADTQYF.

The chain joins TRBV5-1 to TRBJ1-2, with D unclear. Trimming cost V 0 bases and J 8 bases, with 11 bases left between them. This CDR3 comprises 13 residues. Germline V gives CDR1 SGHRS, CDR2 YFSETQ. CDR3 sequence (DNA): TGCGCCAGCAGCTTGGTGATCGGGGAGGGCTACACCTTC. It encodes CASSLVIGEGYTF.

As DNA, the CDR3 is TGTGCCAGCAGTTCGACAGGCCCTATGAGCTACACCTTC. The encoded protein is CASSSTGPMSYTF. The chain is built from TRBV7-9 and TRBJ1-2; D possibly corresponds to TRBD1 (6 bases). The CDR3 runs 13 residues. Per the germline V gene, CDR1 is SEHNR and CDR2 is FQNEAQ (reference sequence). The germline V and J ends were trimmed by 6 bases and 9 bases, with 17 bases remaining between them.

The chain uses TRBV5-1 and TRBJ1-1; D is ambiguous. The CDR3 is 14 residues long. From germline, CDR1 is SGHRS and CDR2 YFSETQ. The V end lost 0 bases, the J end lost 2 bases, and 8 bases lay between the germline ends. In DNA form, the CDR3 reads TGCGCCAGCAGCTTGGGAGGGCGTAACACTGAAGCTTTCTTT. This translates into CASSLGGRNTEAFF.

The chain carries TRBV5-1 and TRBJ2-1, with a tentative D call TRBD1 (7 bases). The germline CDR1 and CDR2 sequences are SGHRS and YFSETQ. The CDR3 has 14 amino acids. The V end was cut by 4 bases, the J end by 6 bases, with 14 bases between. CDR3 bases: TGCGCCAGCAGCGGGACAGTGGGAGGCAATGAGCAGTTCTTC. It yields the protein CASSGTVGGNEQFF.

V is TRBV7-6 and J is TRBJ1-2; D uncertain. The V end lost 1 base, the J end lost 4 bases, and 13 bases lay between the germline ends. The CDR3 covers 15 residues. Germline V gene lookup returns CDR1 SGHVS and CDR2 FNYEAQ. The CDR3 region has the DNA TGTGCCAGCAGCTTAGTTCGAGGCGCGACCTATGGCTACACCTTC. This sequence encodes CASSLVRGATYGYTF.

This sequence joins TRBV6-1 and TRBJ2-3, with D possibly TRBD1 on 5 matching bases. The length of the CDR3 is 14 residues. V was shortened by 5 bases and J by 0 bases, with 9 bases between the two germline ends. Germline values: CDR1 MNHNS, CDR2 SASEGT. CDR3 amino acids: CASSLDISTDTQYF. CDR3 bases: TGTGCCAGCAGTCTGGACATAAGCACAGATACGCAGTATTTT.